Each of the 7 T cell receptor beta chains below was sequenced from the same sample in a study of T cell repertoires in cytomegalovirus infection. TCRdb ran MiXCR on the reads and lists one entry per CDR3 protein. This sample carries around 210,000 distinct CDR3 sequences, around 6.4% of them seen once, and the ten largest clones take more than 5.5%. The specimen was PBMCs. These receptors all come from a human donor in good health (CMV status not recorded). Some clones in this sample may be carry-over from other donors' samples.

This clonotype was recorded at least ten times. This sequence joins TRBV29-1 and TRBJ2-3; 7 nucleotides align to TRBD1. This CDR3 is built from 12 residues. V was pared by 6 bases and J by 2 bases, with 2 bases of the junction left unmatched. Germline-derived CDR1 and CDR2 are SQVTM and ANQGSEA. CDR3 bases: TGCAGCGTCGGACAGGCCACAGATACGCAGTATTTT. It is translated as CSVGQATDTQYF.

The chain carries TRBV5-6 and TRBJ2-1, with 7 positions matching TRBD2. V gave up 0 bases and J gave up 5 bases; unmatched junction bases: 8. Germline CDR1 is SGHDT and CDR2 is YYEEEE. This CDR3 spans 16 amino acids. The CDR3 spells CASSLDQRGWNNEQFF. The CDR3 DNA follows: TGTGCCAGCAGCTTGGATCAGCGGGGATGGAACAATGAGCAGTTCTTC.

This clonotype has at least ten counts. This chain joins TRBV20-1 and TRBJ1-6; perhaps TRBD1 as D (6 bases). Germline V gives CDR1 DFQATT, CDR2 SNEGSKA (reference sequence). CDR3 size: 13 residues. Trimming cost V 1 base and J 8 bases, with 9 bases left between them. The chain's CDR3 is CSARGTVDSPLHF. The CDR3, as DNA: TGCAGTGCTAGAGGGACAGTGGATTCACCCCTCCACTTT.

There are many counts of this clonotype. The chain couples TRBV10-3 to TRBJ1-1; D unclear. Germline V CDR1 and CDR2: ENHRY, SYGVKD. V lost 0 bases, J lost 6 bases, and 11 bases lay in between. The CDR3 runs to 14 residues. The CDR3 DNA reads as TGTGCCATCAGTGAGTCGCTAGACTTAGCTGAAGCTTTCTTT. Translated: CAISESLDLAEAFF.

This clonotype was found many times. V is TRBV7-2 and J is TRBJ2-5; D gene ambiguous. Looked up from germline, CDR1 is SGHTA and CDR2 is FQGNSA. V was trimmed by 4 bases and J by 4 bases, leaving 10 bases between them. This CDR3 contains 13 residues. CDR3 amino acids: CASSSTRAETQYF. In nucleotides, the CDR3 is TGTGCCAGCAGCTCAACAAGGGCAGAGACCCAGTACTTC.

The chain employs TRBV19 and TRBJ1-2; no reliable D call. The CDR3 consists of 11 residues. V was clipped by 4 bases and J by 7 bases, with 7 bases between them. Germline-derived CDR1 and CDR2 are LNHDA and SQIVND (reference sequence). CDR3 amino acids: CASSTGRGYTF. The CDR3 coding sequence is TGTGCCAGTAGTACTGGCCGTGGCTACACCTTC.

This clonotype has just a few counts. The chain is built from TRBV12-3 or TRBV12-4 and TRBJ1-5; TRBD1 agrees at 7 bases. The CDR3 consists of 14 residues. The junction had 10 bases not matched to a gene; V was cut back by 4 bases and J by 10 bases. The CDR3 DNA is TGTGCCAGCAGTTCCGGGACAGCGGCAAGACCCCAGCATTTT. This codes for CASSSGTAARPQHF.